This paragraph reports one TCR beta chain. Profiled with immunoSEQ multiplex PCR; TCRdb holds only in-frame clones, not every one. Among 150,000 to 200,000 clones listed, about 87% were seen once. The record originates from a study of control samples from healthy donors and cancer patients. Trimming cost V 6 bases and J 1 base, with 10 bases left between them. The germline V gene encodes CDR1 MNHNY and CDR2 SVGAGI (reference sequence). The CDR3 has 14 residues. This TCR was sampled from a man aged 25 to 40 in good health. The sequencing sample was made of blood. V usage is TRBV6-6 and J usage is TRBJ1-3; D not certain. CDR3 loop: CASSISQSGNTIYF. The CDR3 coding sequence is TGTGCCAGCAGCATCTCCCAGTCTGGAAACACCATATATTTT.